The present entry profiles one T cell receptor beta chain with its context. Its antigen is unidentified. These data originate in a study of response to subunit inactivated influenza vaccine. Broader study findings: Each seasonal influenza vaccination, the authors suggested, recruits few new T cells.

Germline-derived CDR1 and CDR2 are SGHKS and YYEKEE (reference sequence). V was pared by 2 bases and J by 4 bases, with 9 bases of the junction left unmatched. The CDR3 has 16 residues. TCRdb reprocessed the RT-PCR reads with MiXCR, giving one entry per CDR3 protein. The sample includes around 570,000 distinct CDR3 sequences, about 7.6% of them seen just once. The J gene is TRBJ1-1, the V gene TRBV5-5; 9 bases are shared with TRBD1. The sequence derives from a man aged 50 to 69 who received an inactivated influenza vaccine. This sample comprised PBMCs from blood, obtained less than 30 months after vaccination. CDR3 DNA sequence: TGTGCCAGCAGCTTAGTTCCACAGGGGGCGAGCACTGAAGCTTTCTTT. Its translation is CASSLVPQGASTEAFF. Using reference TRBV5-5 and TRBJ1-1 for the parts outside the CDR3, the full variable domain is DAGVTQSPTHLIKTRGQQVTLRCSPISGHKSVSWYQQVLGQGPQFIFQYYEKEERGRGNFPDRFSARQFPNYSSELNVNALLLGDSALYLCASSLVPQGASTEAFFGQGTRLTVV.